This record covers a single T cell receptor (beta chain). Its specificity is not known. This record belongs to a study of a mutant IDH1 vaccine in newly diagnosed glioma. Study background: Vaccines were first given 4-6 weeks after radiotherapy alone, or with temozolomide cycles. Earlier care involved radiotherapy, temozolomide, or both, and the majority received both.

Generated by immunoSEQ multiplex PCR, the TCRdb table keeps only in-frame clones and is missing some. This table has some 54,000 clones, around nine tenths appearing once. The CDR3 loop spans 16 amino acids. V lost 5 bases to trimming and J lost 3 bases; unmatched junction nucleotides: 11. CDR1 and CDR2 (germline): SGHTA, FQGTGA. Time point indicated: week 11, during vaccination. It was 300 ug of mutant IDH1 20-mer peptide that made up each vaccine dose, given with topical imiquimod. Each astrocytoma in the donors was new, WHO grade 3 or 4, IDH1-mutant and ATRX-lost. General study points: It was just under 95% of patients that developed vaccine-induced immune responses.

The source of this sequence is a man in his forties or fifties with glioma. The sample here was PBMCs, taken from a glioma patient whose treatment included an IDH1 peptide vaccine. The chain uses TRBV7-3 and TRBJ2-3, with 7 nucleotides matching TRBD2. The CDR3 DNA sequence: TGTGCCAGCAGCCTACGGGGAGGGGCTGGTACAGATACGCAGTATTTT. As protein: CASSLRGGAGTDTQYF.